The text below deals with one T cell receptor beta chain. This receptor's antigen is unknown. Base-call qualities are not available, and no considerably larger clone is one nucleotide away. V is shortened by 6 bases, J by 3 bases, and the region joining them spans 18 bases. For CDR1 and CDR2, the germline V gene lists SQVTM and ANQGSEA. The cysteine opens and the phenylalanine closes a CDR3 of 15 amino acids. CDR3 DNA only is kept here, 45 bases in frame from base 1. TCR CDR3 regions were amplified from genomic DNA by multiplex PCR using the deep immunoSEQ assay. Extracted genomic DNA from each cell subset was spread evenly across all wells of several immunoSEQ 96-well plates, with each plate serving as a replicate. Each replicate PCR for sorted subsets received roughly 0.2 ug genomic DNA, equal to about 30,000 T cell genomes. The purified libraries were quantified using a Qubit 3.0 fluorometer, sized with a Bioanalyzer 2100, and then quantified again using the KAPA Library Quantification kit. Every immunoSEQ 96-well plate was sequenced on a separate single-read 150-cycle Illumina NextSeq 550 flow cell. The original methods were these. The immunoSEQ output contained only junctional sequences without quality scores, so filtering could not match that applied to full-length reads. To assign V/J genes and CDR3, sequences were annotated against IMGT germline references using PyIR, a Python wrapper for IgBLAST v1.9. Reads were removed for weak V/J assignments (E-value above 1e-6), missing CDR3, stop codons, out-of-frame junctions, or ambiguous translated residues. V3J clonotypes were defined as sequences sharing an identical inferred V gene, J gene, and CDR3 amino acid sequence. The percentage overlap between two repertoires was calculated by dividing the number of shared unique clonotypes by the size of the smaller repertoire. Repertoire richness was assessed with RTK rarefaction, the Chao1 estimator, and Recon v2.1 estimates of unobserved clonotypes. Generation probabilities were computed with OLGA for all TCRbeta clonotypes obtained by the gDNA method from several donors. TCRdb limited this immuneACCESS table to in-frame rearrangements with V and J called. A share of clones is missing; checked studies link under half to unresolved V genes, and the rest is unexplained. V and J calls plus clone size are reproduced from that table; the DNA served to infer D and trimming. For this sample there are around 2.3 million clones; approximately 94% appear just once. The ten largest make up 0.1% to 0.15% of the sample.

The data derive from a study of shared clonotypes between healthy human individuals (TCRdb year 2020). Context from the whole study: A few men and two women, aged 18 to 49 years, made up the cohort. To increase sequencing depth and limit assay-specific biases, TCR repertoire library preparation and sequencing were carried out by different laboratories using diverse techniques. Blood TCR repertoires of four to six healthy adults were deeply sequenced to estimate repertoire size and the extent of clonotype sharing between individuals. Each donor's leukapheresis produced roughly between roughly 0.85 and 9 billion PBMCs. For each donor, CD4 naive and CD4 memory were each given three plates, CD8 naive was given two plates, and CD8 memory was given one plate. The research as a whole found: Sampling was restricted to blood, and TCR repertoires in tissue are likely to differ from TCR repertoires in blood. When a few donors were compared, the shared fraction of clonotypes was around 5% for naive CD4, about 4% for naive CD8, about 2.5% for memory CD4, and 0.3% to 0.5% for memory CD8. Pairwise subsampling indicated that sequencing depth was expected to affect the degree of clonotype sharing among donors. Even with the large sequencing depth, rarefaction of the sorted-subset datasets indicated that sequencing was incomplete. Naive subsets generally had larger estimated clonotype richness than memory subsets. The genetic and exposure-history diversity represented was limited by the small number of donors. Higher generation probabilities were observed for clonotypes shared by all four sorted-subset donors than for non-shared clonotypes.

The donors were healthy, HIV-negative adults who had no recently reported acute infections or vaccinations. Every donor was a Caucasian adult residing in Nashville, Tennessee, USA. CD4+ T cells were enriched by magnetic negative selection; naive cells were then positively selected on CD45RA, and the negative fraction formed the memory subset. Blood was collected by leukapheresis, and PBMCs were isolated by Ficoll-Histopaque density gradient centrifugation and then cryopreserved in liquid nitrogen vapor phase. Analytical flow cytometry was used to check the purity and quantity of each magnetically sorted T cell population. Each sorted fraction had its genomic DNA isolated and then quantified by UV absorbance on a Nanodrop 2000c.

This receptor chain uses TRBV29-1 and TRBJ1-5; the D gene is perhaps TRBD1, on 5 matching bases. Sequenced material: naive CD4+ T cells sorted from blood. The cell subset or site label corresponds to: CD45RA+ positively selected. The clonotype was recovered from a man in his late teens or twenties in good health. The DNA is as follows: TGCAGCGTGACCTACATTACAGGCTCCAATCAGCCCCAGCATTTT. Its product reads: CSVTYITGSNQPQHF.